The rows below give T cell receptor beta chains drawn from one sample of a study of PD-1 blockade in classical Hodgkin lymphoma. TCRdb keeps only in-frame clones here, not all; method: immunoSEQ multiplex PCR. The sample holds tens of thousands of clones, about 80% seen once. Source: peripheral blood mononuclear cells (PBMCs), taken before the fourth cycle of nivolumab. Source of these receptors: a human donor with classical Hodgkin lymphoma. The CDR3 runs from the conserved cysteine through the conserved F or W. D genes are given only for firm matches. Clone size appears in some rows only: once, few, many, or a class for an expanded clone.

TRBJ2-3 NA TRBD2 TRBV14 TGTGCCAGCAGCCAGCGGATGACTAGCCGAGCCACAGATACGCAGTATTTT CASSQRMTSRATDTQYF
TRBJ2-3 NA TRBD2 TRBV6-1 TGTGCCAGCACGCGGGAGGGATACACAGATACGCAGTATTTT CASTREGYTDTQYF
TRBJ1-6 once NA TRBV25-1 TGTGCCAGCAGTGAATACAACAGTTCACCCCTCCACTTT CASSEYNSSPLHF
TRBJ1-1 once NA TRBV6-5 TGTGCCAGCAGTTTCCGGAATAGGCGCACTGAAGCTTTCTTT CASSFRNRRTEAFF
TRBJ1-1 NA NA TRBV6-5 TGTGCCAGCAGTCCGTCCTTTTTTGCGGATGAAGCTTTCTTT CASSPSFFADEAFF
TRBJ2-1 NA NA TRBV7-9 TGTGCCAGCAGCTCTCCGGACACGAAGGTGCGTGAGCAGTTCTTC CASSSPDTKVREQFF
TRBJ1-2 NA NA TRBV14 TGTGCCAGCAGCCAAGATGGCTATGGCTACACCTTC CASSQDGYGYTF
TRBJ1-2 NA TRBD1 TRBV28 TGTGCCAGCAGTTATATGGGACAGATCTATGGCTACACCTTC CASSYMGQIYGYTF
TRBJ1-1 NA TRBD1 TRBV19 TGTGCCAGTAGTATAGAAAGGACAGGGGAGTCAGCAGCTTTCTTT CASSIERTGESAAFF
TRBJ1-1 NA TRBD1 TRBV11-3 TGTGCCAGCAGCTTAGATAGGGACAGAGTTGAAGCTTTCTTT CASSLDRDRVEAFF
TRBJ2-2 NA NA TRBV7-3 TGTGCCAGCAGCGCCGGGCGAGTCACCGGGGAGCTGTTTTTT CASSAGRVTGELFF
TRBJ2-2 NA NA TRBV5-1 TGCGCCAGCAGCCCCCAGCGTCCCGGGGAGCTGTTTTTT CASSPQRPGELFF
TRBJ1-3 NA NA TRBV28 TGTGCCAGCAGCCTTAGGGGGGGCCGGGGAAACACCATATATTTT CASSLRGGRGNTIYF
TRBJ2-2 NA TRBD2 TRBV6-5 TGTGCCAGCAGTTACGGAGGGACTAGCGGGACCGGGGAGCTGTTTTTT CASSYGGTSGTGELFF
TRBJ2-7 NA NA TRBV6-5 TGTGCCAGCAGGAACACCGGCGAGCAGTACTTC CASRNTGEQYF
TRBJ1-5 NA NA TRBV29-1 TGCAGCGTTCGGGGGGATAGCAATCAGCCCCAGCATTTT CSVRGDSNQPQHF
TRBJ1-2 NA NA TRBV10-3 TGTGCCATCAGTGAGTCAAGTTTCAACTATGGCTACACCTTC CAISESSFNYGYTF
TRBJ1-5 NA NA TRBV2 TGTGCCAGCACTCAGGCACCGGCCGTGCCCCAGCATTTT CASTQAPAVPQHF
TRBJ2-1 NA NA TRBV19 TGTGCCAGTAGTTCCGGACTCCTAAATTCTTACAATGAGCAGTTCTTC CASSSGLLNSYNEQFF
TRBJ2-2 NA NA TRBV28 TGTGCCAGCAGGGGAAGCGGGGAGCTGTTTTTT CASRGSGELFF